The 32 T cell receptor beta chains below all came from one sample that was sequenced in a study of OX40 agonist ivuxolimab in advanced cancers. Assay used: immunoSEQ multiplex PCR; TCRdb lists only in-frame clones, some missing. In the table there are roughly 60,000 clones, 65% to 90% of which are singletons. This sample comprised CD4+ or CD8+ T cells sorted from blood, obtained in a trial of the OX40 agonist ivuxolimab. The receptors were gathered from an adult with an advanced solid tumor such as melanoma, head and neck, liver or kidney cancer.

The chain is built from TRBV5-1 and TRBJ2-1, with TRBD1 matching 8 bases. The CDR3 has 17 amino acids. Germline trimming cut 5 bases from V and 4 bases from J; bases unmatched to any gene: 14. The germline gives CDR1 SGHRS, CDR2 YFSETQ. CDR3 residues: CASRVVGRDRPYNEQFF. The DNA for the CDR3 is TGCGCCAGCAGGGTGGTTGGGCGGGACAGGCCTTACAATGAGCAGTTCTTC. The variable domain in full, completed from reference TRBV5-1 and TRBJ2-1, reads KAGVTQTPRYLIKTRGQQVTLSCSPISGHRSVSWYQQTPGQGLQFLFEYFSETQRNKGNFPGRFSGRQFSNSRSEMNVSTLELGDSALYLCASRVVGRDRPYNEQFFGPGTRLTVL.

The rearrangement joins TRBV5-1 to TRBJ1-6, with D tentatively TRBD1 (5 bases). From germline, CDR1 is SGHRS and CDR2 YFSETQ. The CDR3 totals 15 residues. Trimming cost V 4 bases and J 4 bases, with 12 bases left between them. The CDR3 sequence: CASSTGTAYNSPLHF. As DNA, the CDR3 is TGCGCCAGCAGCACGGGGACGGCTTATAATTCACCCCTCCACTTT.

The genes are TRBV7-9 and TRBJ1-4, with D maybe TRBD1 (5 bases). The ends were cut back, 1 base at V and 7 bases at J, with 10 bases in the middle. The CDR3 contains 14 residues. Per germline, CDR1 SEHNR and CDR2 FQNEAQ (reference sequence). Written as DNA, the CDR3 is TGTGCCAGCAGCTTAGGGGGGGTATCTGAAAAACTGTTTTTT. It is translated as CASSLGGVSEKLFF.

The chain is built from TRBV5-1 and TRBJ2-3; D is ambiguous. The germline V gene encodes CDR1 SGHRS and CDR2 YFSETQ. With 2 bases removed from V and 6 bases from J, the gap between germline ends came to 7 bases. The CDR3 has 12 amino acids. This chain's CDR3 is CASSLAGDTQYF. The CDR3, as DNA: TGCGCCAGCAGCTTAGCCGGGGATACGCAGTATTTT.

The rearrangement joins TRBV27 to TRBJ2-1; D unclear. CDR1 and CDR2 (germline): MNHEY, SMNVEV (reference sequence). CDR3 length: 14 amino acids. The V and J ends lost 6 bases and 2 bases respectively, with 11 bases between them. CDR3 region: CASSRPGPYNEQFF. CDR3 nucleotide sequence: TGTGCCAGCAGCAGACCAGGACCCTACAATGAGCAGTTCTTC.

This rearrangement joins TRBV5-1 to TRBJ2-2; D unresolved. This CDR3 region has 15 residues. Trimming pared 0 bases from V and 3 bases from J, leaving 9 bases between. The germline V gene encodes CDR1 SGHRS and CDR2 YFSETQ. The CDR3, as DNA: TGCGCCAGCAGCTTGGACTTGGCAGACACCGGGGAGCTGTTTTTT. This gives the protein CASSLDLADTGELFF.

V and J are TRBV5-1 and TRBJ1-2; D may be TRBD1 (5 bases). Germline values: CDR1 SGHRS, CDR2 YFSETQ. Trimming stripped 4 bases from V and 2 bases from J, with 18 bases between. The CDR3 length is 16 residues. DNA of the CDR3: TGCGCCAGCAGCGGGGACCTCGGACGGGAGAACTATGGCTACACCTTC. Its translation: CASSGDLGRENYGYTF.

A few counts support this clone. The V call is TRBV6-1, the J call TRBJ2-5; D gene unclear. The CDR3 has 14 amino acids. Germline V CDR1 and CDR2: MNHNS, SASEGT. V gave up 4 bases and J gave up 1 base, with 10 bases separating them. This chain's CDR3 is CASSAQQTQETQYF. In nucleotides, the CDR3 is TGTGCCAGCAGTGCACAGCAGACCCAAGAGACCCAGTACTTC.

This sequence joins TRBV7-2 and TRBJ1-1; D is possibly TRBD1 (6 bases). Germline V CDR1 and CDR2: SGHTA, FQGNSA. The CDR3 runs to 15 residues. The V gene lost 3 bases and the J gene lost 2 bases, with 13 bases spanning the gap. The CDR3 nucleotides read TGTGCCAGCAGCTTCGAAGGGGGTATCAACACTGAAGCTTTCTTT. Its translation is CASSFEGGINTEAFF.

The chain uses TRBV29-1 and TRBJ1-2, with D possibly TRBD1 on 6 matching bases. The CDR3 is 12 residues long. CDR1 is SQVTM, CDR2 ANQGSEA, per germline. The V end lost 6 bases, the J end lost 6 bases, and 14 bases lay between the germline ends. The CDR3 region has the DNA TGCAGCGTGCTTACAGGGACCCATGGCTACACCTTC. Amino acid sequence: CSVLTGTHGYTF.

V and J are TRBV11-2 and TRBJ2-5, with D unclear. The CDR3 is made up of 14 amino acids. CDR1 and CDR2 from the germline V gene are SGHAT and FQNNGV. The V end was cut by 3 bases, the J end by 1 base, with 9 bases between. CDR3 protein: CASSLWGRQETQYF. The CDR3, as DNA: TGTGCCAGCAGCTTGTGGGGTCGCCAAGAGACCCAGTACTTC.

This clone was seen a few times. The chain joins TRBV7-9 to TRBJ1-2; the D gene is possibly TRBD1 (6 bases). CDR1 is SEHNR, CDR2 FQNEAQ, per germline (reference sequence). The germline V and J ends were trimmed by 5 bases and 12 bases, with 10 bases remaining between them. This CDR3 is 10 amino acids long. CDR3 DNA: TGTGCCAGCAGCGTACAGGGCCACACCTTC. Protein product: CASSVQGHTF.

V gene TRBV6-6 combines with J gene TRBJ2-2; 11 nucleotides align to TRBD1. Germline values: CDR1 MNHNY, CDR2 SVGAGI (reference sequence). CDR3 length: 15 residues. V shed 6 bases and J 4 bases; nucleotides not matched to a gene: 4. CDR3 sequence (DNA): TGTGCCAGCAGCGGGACAGGGGGTGGCACCGGGGAGCTGTTTTTT. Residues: CASSGTGGGTGELFF.

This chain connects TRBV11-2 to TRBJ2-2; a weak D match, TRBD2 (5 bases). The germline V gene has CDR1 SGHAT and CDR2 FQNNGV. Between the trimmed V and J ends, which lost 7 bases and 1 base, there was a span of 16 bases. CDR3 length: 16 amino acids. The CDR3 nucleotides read TGTGCCAGCACCGATTCCGTCCGGGGGAACACCGGGGAGCTGTTTTTT. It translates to CASTDSVRGNTGELFF. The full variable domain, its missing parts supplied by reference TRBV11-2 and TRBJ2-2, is EAGVAQSPRYKIIEKRQSVAFWCNPISGHATLYWYQQILGQGPKLLIQFQNNGVVDDSQLPKDRFSAERLKGVDSTLKIQPAKLEDSAVYLCASTDSVRGNTGELFFGEGSRLTVL.

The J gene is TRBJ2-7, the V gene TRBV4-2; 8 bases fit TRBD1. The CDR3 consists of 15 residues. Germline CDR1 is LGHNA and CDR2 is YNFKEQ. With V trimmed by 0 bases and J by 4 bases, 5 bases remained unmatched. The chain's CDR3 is CASSQDLQGEYEQYF. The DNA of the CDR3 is TGTGCCAGCAGCCAAGATCTACAGGGGGAGTACGAGCAGTACTTC.

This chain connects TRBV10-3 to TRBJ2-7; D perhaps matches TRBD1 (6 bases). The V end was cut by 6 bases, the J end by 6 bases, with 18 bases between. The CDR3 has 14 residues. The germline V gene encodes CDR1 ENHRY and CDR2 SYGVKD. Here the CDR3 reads CAIRAETGLSEQYF. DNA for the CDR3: TGTGCCATCAGGGCCGAGACAGGCCTCTCCGAGCAGTACTTC.

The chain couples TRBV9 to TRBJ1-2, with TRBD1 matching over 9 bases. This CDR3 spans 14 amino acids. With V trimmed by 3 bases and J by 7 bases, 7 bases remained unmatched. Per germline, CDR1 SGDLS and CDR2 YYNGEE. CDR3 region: CASSAGQGQAGYTF. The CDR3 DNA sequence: TGTGCCAGCAGCGCAGGACAGGGGCAAGCTGGCTACACCTTC.

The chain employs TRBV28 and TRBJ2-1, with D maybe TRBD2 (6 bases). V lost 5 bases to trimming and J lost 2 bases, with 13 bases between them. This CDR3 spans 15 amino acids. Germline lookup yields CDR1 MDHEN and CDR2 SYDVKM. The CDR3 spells CASSRGGNPYNEQFF. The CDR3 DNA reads TGTGCCAGCAGTCGTGGCGGGAACCCCTACAATGAGCAGTTCTTC.

CDR3 DNA: TGTGCCAGCAGTACGGGGATGGTGGGAGAGACCCAGTACTTC. This encodes CASSTGMVGETQYF. V usage is TRBV28 and J usage is TRBJ2-5; possible D gene TRBD2, 5 bases. Trimming stripped 5 bases from V and 4 bases from J, with 14 bases between. This CDR3 has 14 residues. CDR1 and CDR2 (germline): MDHEN, SYDVKM. Supplemented by reference TRBV28 and TRBJ2-5, the full variable domain reads DVKVTQSSRYLVKRTGEKVFLECVQDMDHENMFWYRQDPGLGLRLIYFSYDVKMKEKGDIPEGYSVSREKKERFSLILESASTNQTSMYLCASSTGMVGETQYFGPGTRLLVL.

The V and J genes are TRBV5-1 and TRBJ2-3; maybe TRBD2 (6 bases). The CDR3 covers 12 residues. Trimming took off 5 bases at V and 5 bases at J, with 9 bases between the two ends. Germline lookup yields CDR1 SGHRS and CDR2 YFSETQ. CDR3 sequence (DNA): TGCGCCAGCAGGCAGGGAGGAGATACGCAGTATTTT. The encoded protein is CASRQGGDTQYF. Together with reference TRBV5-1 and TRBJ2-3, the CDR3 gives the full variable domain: KAGVTQTPRYLIKTRGQQVTLSCSPISGHRSVSWYQQTPGQGLQFLFEYFSETQRNKGNFPGRFSGRQFSNSRSEMNVSTLELGDSALYLCASRQGGDTQYFGPGTRLTVL.

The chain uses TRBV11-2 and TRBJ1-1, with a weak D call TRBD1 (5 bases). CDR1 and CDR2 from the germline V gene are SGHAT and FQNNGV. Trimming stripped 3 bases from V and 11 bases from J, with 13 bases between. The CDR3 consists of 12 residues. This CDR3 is CASSFAGKDAFF. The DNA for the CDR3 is TGTGCCAGCAGCTTTGCAGGGAAGGATGCTTTCTTT.

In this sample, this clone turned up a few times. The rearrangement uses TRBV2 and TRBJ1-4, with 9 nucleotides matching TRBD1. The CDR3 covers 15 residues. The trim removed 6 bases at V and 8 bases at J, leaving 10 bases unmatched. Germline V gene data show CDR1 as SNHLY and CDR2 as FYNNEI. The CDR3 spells CASREQGQGREKLFF. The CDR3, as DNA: TGTGCCAGCAGAGAACAGGGACAGGGCCGCGAAAAACTGTTTTTT.

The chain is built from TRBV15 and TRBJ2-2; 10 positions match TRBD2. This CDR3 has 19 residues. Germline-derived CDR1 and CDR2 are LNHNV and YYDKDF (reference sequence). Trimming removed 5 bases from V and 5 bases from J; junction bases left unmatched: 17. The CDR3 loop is CATSPHPPLAGVLTGELFF. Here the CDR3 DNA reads TGTGCCACCAGCCCTCACCCCCCTCTAGCGGGAGTTCTGACCGGGGAGCTGTTTTTT.

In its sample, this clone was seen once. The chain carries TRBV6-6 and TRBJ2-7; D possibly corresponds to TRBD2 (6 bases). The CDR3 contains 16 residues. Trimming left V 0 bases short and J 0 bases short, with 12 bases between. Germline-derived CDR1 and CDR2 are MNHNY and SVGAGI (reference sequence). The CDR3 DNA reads TGTGCCAGCAGTTACTCAGGACGGGAGAGCTCCTACGAGCAGTACTTC. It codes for CASSYSGRESSYEQYF.

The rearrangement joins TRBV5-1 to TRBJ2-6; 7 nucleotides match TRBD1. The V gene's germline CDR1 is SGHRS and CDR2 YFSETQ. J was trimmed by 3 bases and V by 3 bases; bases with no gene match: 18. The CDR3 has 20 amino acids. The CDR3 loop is CASSSQSGQVLGVGANVLTF. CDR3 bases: TGCGCCAGCAGCTCCCAAAGTGGACAGGTCCTAGGGGTTGGGGCCAACGTCCTGACTTTC.

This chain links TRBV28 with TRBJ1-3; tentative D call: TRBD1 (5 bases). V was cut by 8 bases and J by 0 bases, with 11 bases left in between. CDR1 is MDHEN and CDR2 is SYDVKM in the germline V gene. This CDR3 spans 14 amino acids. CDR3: CASLQAASGNTIYF. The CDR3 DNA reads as TGTGCCAGCCTACAGGCTGCCTCTGGAAACACCATATATTTT. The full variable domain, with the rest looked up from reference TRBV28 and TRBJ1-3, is DVKVTQSSRYLVKRTGEKVFLECVQDMDHENMFWYRQDPGLGLRLIYFSYDVKMKEKGDIPEGYSVSREKKERFSLILESASTNQTSMYLCASLQAASGNTIYFGEGSWLTVV.

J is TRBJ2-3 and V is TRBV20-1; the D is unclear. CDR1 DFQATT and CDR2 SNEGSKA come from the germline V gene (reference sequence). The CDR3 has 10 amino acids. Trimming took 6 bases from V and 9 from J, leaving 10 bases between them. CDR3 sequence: CSAPMKTQYF. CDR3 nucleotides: TGCAGTGCCCCCATGAAGACGCAGTATTTT.

This CDR3 reads CASRADRNTEAFF. CDR3 nucleotides: TGTGCCAGCAGAGCTGACAGGAACACTGAAGCTTTCTTT. The chain combines TRBV2 with TRBJ1-1, with D possibly being TRBD1 (5 bases). Per germline, CDR1 SNHLY and CDR2 FYNNEI. Trimming left V 6 bases short and J 1 base short, with 9 bases between. The CDR3 is 13 residues long.

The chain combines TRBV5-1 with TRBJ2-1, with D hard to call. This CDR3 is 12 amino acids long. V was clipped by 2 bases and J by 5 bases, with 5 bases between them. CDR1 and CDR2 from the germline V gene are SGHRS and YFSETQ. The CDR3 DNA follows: TGCGCCAGCAGCTTAACTAACAATGAGCAGTTCTTC. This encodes CASSLTNNEQFF.

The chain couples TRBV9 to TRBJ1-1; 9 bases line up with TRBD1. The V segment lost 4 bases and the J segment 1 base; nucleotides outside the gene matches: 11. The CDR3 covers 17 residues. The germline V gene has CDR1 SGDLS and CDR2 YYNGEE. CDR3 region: CASSPRTGDTGNTEAFF. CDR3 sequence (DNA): TGTGCCAGCAGCCCGCGGACAGGGGACACTGGGAACACTGAAGCTTTCTTT.

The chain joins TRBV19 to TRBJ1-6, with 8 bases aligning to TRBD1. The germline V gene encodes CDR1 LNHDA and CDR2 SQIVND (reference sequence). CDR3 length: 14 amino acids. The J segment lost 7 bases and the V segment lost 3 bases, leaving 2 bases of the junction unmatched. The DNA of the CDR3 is TGTGCCAGTAGTATGGCAGGGGGCAATTCACCCCTCCACTTT. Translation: CASSMAGGNSPLHF.

CDR3 sequence: CASRSRTGQFYEQYF. DNA for the CDR3: TGTGCCAGCAGATCCAGAACCGGACAGTTCTACGAGCAGTACTTC. The V gene is TRBV7-8, the J gene TRBJ2-7; perhaps TRBD1 as D (6 bases). The CDR3 runs to 15 residues. Germline CDR1 SGHVS, CDR2 FQNEAQ. Trimming removed 6 bases at V and 3 bases at J, with 18 bases between. The whole variable domain, filled in from reference TRBV7-8 and TRBJ2-7, reads GAGVSQSPRYKVAKRGQDVALRCDPISGHVSLFWYQQALGQGPEFLTYFQNEAQLDKSGLPSDRFFAERPEGSVSTLKIQRTQQEDSAVYLCASRSRTGQFYEQYFGPGTRLTVT.